This T cell receptor beta chain emerged from a study of blood T cells in healthy people across ages. The study, taken as a whole, reports: Both naive CD4+ cell counts and diversity were greater in long-lived donors than in aged donors.

Through a sample-barcoded 5' primer and a J-beta primer mix, a second PCR was run for roughly 6 to 11 cycles. MiXCR, run by TCRdb on the 5' RACE reads, gives a single entry per CDR3 protein. This sample has about 560,000 distinct CDR3 sequences, with 25% to 35% found just once. Approximately 9.6 milliliters of peripheral blood were drawn from each donor into EDTA-treated tubes. Points on this clonotype: Its target is not known. The CDR3 ends on some other residue instead of the conserved phenylalanine or tryptophan, so this is likely a read error.

The CDR3 contains 17 residues. V shed 5 bases, J shed 5 bases, and the junction held 12 bases outside the gene matches. Germline CDR1 and CDR2: SGHTA and FQGNSA. The data also belong to a second study, concerning T cells of mothers and their children. That publication notes: Sample barcodes plus 2-4 random nucleotides came from the M1S primer.

Sample: blood. The chain is built from TRBV7-2 and TRBJ2-3, with 11 bases fitting TRBD2. The clonotype originates from a boy aged 2 to 10 in good health. DNA for the CDR3: TGTGCCAGCAGCCTCAACGGGGGGGGACTAGCGGTAGATACGCAGTATCTT. It translates to CASSLNGGGLAVDTQYL.